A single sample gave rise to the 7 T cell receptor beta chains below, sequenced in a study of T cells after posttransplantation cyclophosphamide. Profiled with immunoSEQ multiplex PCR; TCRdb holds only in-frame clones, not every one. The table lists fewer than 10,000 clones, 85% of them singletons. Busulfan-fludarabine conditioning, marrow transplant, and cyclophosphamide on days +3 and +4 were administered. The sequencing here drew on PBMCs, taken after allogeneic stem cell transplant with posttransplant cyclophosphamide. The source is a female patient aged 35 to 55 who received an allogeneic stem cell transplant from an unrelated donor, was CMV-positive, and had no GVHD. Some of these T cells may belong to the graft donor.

The CDR3 sequence is CASRLYLGRDEQFF. CDR3 in DNA: TGTGCCAGCAGGCTGTATTTAGGGAGGGATGAGCAGTTCTTC. V and J are TRBV9 and TRBJ2-1; TRBD2 aligns across 7 bases. This CDR3 has 14 amino acids. V lost 5 bases and J lost 8; bases outside the gene matches: 10. CDR1 is SGDLS and CDR2 is YYNGEE in the germline V gene.

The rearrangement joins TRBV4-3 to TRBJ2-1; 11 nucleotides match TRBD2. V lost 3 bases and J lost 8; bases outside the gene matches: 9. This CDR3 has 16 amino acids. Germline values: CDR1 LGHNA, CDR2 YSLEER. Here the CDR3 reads CASSHHLAGGQDEQFF. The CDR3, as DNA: TGCGCCAGCAGCCACCATCTAGCGGGGGGCCAGGATGAGCAGTTCTTC.

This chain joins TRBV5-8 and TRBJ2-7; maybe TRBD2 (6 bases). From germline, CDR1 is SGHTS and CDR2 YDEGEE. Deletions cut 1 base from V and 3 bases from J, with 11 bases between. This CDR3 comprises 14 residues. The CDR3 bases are TGTGCCAGCAGCTTGACATGGGGAGGCTACGAGCAGTACTTC. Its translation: CASSLTWGGYEQYF.

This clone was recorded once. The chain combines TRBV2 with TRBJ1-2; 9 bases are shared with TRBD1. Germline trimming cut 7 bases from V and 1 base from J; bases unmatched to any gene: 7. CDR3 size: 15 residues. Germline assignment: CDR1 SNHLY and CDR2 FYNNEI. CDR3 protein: CASKRTGDFNYGYTF. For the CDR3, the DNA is TGTGCCAGCAAGCGGACAGGGGACTTTAACTATGGCTACACCTTC.

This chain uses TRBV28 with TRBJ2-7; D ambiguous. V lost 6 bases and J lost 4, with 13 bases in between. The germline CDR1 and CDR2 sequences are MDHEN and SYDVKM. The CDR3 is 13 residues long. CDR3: CASRYSSSYEQYF. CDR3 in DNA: TGTGCCAGCAGGTACTCTTCGTCGTACGAGCAGTACTTC.

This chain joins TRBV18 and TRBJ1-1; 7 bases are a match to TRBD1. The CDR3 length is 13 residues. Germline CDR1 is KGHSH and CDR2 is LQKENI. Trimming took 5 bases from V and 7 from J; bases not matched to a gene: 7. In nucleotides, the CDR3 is TGTGCCAGCTCAGCTACAGGGGTGGGTGAAGCTTTCTTT. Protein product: CASSATGVGEAFF.

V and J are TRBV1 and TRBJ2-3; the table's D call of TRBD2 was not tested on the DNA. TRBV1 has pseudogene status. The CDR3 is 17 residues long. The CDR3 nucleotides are TGCACCAGCAGCCCCAGGACTAGCGGGGACCCCCCAGATACGCAGTATTTT. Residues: CTSSPRTSGDPPDTQYF.